This TCR beta chain appears in the sequencing data of a study of blood T cell repertoires in COVID-19. Study information: Specimens from acute and convalescent COVID-19 originated in the United States, Italy and Spain. Sources were T cells, B-cell-depleted T cells, or PBMCs; the material itself was cDNA or gDNA.

In the study's own analysis: Amplification of reference gene primers was used by the study to estimate nucleated cell counts. Only in-frame clones appear in the TCRdb table, and some are missing; sequencing was by immunoSEQ multiplex PCR. V, J and clone size derive from that table, while D and trimming were established from the DNA sequence. The repertoire holds fewer than 150,000 clones, with 88% as singletons. The sequence came from a human donor in a cohort sampled during active COVID-19. Sequencing was done on a sample of peripheral blood.

The CDR3: CASSLSSGGEQYF. CDR3 DNA sequence: TGTGCCAGCAGCTTGAGTTCGGGAGGCGAGCAGTACTTC. The chain uses TRBV7-3 and TRBJ2-7; 7 nucleotides agree with TRBD2. Germline values: CDR1 SGHTA, CDR2 FQGTGA. The V gene end was trimmed by 3 bases and the J gene end by 6 bases; junction bases not matched to a gene: 5. This CDR3 spans 13 amino acids.